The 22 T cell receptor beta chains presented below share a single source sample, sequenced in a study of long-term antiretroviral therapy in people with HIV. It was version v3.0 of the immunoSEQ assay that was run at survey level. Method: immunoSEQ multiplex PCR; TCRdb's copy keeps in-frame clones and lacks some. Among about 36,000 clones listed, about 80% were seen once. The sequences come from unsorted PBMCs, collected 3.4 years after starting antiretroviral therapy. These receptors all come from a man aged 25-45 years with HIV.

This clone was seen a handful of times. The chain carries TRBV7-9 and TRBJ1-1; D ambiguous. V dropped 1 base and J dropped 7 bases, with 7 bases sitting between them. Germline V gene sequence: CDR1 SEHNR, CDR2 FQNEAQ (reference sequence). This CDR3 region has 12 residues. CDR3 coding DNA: TGTGCCAGCAGCTTAGAGGCAGGTGAAGCTTTCTTT. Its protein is CASSLEAGEAFF.

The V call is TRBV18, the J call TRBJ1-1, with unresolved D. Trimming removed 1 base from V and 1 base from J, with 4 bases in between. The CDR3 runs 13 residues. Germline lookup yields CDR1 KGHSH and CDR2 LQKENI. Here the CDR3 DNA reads TGTGCCAGCTCACCACAGTGGAACACTGAAGCTTTCTTT. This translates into CASSPQWNTEAFF.

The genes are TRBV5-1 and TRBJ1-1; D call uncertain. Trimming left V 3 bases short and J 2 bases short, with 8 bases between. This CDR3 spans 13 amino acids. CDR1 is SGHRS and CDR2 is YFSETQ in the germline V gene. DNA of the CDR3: TGCGCCAGCAGCTCGACTCTTAACACTGAAGCTTTCTTT. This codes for CASSSTLNTEAFF.

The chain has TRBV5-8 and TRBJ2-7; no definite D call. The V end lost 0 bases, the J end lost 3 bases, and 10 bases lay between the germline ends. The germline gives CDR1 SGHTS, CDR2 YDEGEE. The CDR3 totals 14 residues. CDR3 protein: CASSLGGILYEQYF. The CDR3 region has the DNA TGTGCCAGCAGCTTGGGGGGAATTCTCTACGAGCAGTACTTC.

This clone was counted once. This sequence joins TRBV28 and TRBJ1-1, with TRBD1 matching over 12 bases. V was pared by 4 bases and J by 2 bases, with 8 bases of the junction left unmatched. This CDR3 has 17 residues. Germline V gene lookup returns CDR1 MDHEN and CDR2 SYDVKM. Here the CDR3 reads CASSSWGQGAFNTEAFF. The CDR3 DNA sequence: TGTGCCAGCAGTTCATGGGGACAGGGGGCGTTTAACACTGAAGCTTTCTTT.

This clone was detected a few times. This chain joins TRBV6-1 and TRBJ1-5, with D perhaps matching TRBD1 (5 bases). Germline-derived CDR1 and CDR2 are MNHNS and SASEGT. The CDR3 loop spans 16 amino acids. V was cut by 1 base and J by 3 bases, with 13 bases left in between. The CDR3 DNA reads TGTGCCAGCAGTGAAGGGACGGGACGGTACAATCAGCCCCAGCATTTT. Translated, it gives CASSEGTGRYNQPQHF.

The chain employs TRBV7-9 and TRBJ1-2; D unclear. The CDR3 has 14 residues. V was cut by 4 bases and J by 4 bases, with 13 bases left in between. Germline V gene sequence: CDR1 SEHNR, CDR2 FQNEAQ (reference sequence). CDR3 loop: CASSSSTSPYGYTF. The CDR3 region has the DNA TGTGCCAGCAGCTCATCGACATCCCCCTATGGCTACACCTTC.

CDR3 region: CASSLEAIQDTQYF. The CDR3 DNA reads TGTGCCAGCAGCTTGGAAGCTATCCAGGATACGCAGTATTTT. This sequence joins TRBV5-5 and TRBJ2-3; D gene unclear. Germline assignment: CDR1 SGHKS and CDR2 YYEKEE (reference sequence). The V end lost 0 bases, the J end lost 6 bases, and 11 bases lay between the germline ends. CDR3 length: 14 amino acids.

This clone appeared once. The CDR3 DNA is TGCAGCCTTTCCGGGACTAGTCTCGCAGATACGCAGTATTTT. This translates into CSLSGTSLADTQYF. The rearrangement joins TRBV29-1 to TRBJ2-3, with 8 bases matching TRBD2. The length of the CDR3 is 14 residues. After removal of 8 bases from V and 4 bases from J, the junction contained 11 bases not matched to a gene. Germline CDR1 is SQVTM and CDR2 is ANQGSEA.

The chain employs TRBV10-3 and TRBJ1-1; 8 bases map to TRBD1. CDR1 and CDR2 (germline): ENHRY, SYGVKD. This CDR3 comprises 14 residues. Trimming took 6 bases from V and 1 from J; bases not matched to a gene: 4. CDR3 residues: CAISPTGGNTEAFF. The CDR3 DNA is TGTGCCATCAGCCCAACAGGGGGGAACACTGAAGCTTTCTTT.

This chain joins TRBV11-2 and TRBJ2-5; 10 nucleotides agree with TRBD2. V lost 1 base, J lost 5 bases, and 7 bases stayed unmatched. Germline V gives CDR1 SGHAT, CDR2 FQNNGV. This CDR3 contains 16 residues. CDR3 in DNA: TGTGCCAGCAGCTTAGGTGCTAGCGGGAGTCTGGAGACCCAGTACTTC. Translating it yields CASSLGASGSLETQYF.

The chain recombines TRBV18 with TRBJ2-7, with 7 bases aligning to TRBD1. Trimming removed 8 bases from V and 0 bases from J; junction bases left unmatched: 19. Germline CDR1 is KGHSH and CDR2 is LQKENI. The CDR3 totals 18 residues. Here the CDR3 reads CASPNPGQAGIISYEQYF. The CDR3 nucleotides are TGTGCCAGCCCTAACCCAGGACAGGCAGGGATTATCTCCTACGAGCAGTACTTC.

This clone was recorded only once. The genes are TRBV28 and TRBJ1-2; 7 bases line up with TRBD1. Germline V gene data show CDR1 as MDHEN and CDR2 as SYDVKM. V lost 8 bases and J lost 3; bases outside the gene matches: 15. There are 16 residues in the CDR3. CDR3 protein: CASQMLGGAPDYGYTF. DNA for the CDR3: TGTGCCAGCCAAATGCTAGGGGGCGCCCCGGACTATGGCTACACCTTC.

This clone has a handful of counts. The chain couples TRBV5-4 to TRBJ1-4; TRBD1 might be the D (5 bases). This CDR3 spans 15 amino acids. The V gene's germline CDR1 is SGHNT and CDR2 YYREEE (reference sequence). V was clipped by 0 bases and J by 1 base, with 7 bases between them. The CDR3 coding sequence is TGTGCCAGCAGCTTGGGGGGGGAAACTAATGAAAAACTGTTTTTT. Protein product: CASSLGGETNEKLFF.

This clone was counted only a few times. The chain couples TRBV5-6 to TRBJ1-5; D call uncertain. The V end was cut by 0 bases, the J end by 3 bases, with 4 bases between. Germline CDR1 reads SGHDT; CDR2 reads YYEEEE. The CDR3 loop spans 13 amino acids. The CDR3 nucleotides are TGTGCCAGCAGCTTGGGGACCAATCAGCCCCAGCATTTT. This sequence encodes CASSLGTNQPQHF.

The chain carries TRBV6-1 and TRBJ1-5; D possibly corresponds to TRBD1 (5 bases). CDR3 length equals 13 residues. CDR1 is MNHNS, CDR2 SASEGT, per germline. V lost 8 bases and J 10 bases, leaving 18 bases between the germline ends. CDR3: CASGQLGVGPQHF. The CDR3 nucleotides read TGTGCCAGCGGGCAGTTGGGGGTTGGTCCCCAGCATTTT.

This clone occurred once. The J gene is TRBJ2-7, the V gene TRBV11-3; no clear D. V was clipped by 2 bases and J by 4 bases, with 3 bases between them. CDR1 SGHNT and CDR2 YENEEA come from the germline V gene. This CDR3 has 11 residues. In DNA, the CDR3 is TGTGCCAGCAGCTTACAGTACGAGCAGTACTTC. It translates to CASSLQYEQYF.

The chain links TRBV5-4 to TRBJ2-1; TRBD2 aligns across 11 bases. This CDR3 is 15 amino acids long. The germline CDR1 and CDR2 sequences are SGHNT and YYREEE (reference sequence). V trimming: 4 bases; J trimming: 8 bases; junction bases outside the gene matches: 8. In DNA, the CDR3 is TGTGCCAGCAGCCCAACTAGCGGGAGCTTACATGAGCAGTTCTTC. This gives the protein CASSPTSGSLHEQFF.

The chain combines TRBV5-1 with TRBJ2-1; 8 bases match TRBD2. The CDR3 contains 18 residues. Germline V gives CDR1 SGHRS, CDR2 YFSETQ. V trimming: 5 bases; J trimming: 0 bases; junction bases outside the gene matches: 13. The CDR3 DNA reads TGCGCCAGCAGGCCTTTGGCGGGAGGAACGAGCTCCTACAATGAGCAGTTCTTC. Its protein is CASRPLAGGTSSYNEQFF.

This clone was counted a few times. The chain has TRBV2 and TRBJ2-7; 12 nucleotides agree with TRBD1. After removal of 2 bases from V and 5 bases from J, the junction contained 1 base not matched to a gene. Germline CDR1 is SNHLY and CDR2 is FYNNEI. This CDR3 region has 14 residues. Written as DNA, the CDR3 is TGTGCCAGCAGTGAATGGGACAGGGGGCACGAGCAGTACTTC. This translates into CASSEWDRGHEQYF.

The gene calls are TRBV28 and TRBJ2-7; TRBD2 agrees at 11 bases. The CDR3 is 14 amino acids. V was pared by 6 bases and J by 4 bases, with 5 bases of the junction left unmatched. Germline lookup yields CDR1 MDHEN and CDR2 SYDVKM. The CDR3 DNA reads TGTGCCAGCAGCTTCGGGACTAGCGGTTACGAGCAGTACTTC. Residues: CASSFGTSGYEQYF.

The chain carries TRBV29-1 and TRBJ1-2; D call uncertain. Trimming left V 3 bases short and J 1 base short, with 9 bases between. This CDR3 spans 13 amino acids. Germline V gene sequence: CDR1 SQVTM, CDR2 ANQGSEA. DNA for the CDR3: TGCAGCGTTGAGGAAGGTGTTAACTATGGCTACACCTTC. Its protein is CSVEEGVNYGYTF.